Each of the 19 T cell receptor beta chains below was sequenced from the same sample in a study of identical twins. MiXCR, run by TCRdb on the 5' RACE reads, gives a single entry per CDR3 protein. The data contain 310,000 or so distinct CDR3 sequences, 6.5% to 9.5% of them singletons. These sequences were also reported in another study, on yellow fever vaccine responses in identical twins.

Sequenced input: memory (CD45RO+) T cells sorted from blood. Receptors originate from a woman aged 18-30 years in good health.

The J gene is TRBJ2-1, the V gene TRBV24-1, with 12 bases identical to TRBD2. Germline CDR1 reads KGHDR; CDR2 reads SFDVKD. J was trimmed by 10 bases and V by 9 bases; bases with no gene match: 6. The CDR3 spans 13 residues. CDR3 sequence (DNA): TGTGCCACCTTGGGGCTAGCGGGAGGGGAGCAGTTCTTC. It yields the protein CATLGLAGGEQFF.

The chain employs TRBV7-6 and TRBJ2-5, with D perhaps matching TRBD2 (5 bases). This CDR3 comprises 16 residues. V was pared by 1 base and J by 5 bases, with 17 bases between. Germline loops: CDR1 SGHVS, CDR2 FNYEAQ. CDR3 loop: CASSLVPTSLGETQYF. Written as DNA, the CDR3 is TGTGCCAGCAGCTTAGTACCAACTAGTCTAGGCGAGACCCAGTACTTC.

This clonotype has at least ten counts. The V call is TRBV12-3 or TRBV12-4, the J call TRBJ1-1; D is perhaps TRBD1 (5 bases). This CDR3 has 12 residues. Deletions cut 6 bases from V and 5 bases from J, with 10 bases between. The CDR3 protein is CASRSEGTEAFF. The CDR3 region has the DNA TGTGCCAGCAGGTCTGAGGGGACTGAAGCTTTCTTT.

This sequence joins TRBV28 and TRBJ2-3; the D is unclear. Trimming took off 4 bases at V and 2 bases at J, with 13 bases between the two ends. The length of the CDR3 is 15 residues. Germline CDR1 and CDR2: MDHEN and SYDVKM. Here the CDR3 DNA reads TGTGCCAGCAGTTCCATCATAGGGTCCACAGATACGCAGTATTTT. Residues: CASSSIIGSTDTQYF.

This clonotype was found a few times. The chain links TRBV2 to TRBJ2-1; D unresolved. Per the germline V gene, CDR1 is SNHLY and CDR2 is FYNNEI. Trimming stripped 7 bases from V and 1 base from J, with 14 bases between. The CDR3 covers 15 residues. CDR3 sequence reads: CASTPPPVSYNEQFF. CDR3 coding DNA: TGTGCCAGCACCCCCCCCCCAGTTTCCTACAATGAGCAGTTCTTC.

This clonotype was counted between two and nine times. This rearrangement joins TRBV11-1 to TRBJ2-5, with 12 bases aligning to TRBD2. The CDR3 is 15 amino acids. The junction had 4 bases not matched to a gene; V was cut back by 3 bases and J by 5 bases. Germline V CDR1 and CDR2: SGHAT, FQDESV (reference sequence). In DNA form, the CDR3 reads TGTGCCAGCAGCTTCCGGACTAGCGGGGTGGAGACCCAGTACTTC. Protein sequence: CASSFRTSGVETQYF.

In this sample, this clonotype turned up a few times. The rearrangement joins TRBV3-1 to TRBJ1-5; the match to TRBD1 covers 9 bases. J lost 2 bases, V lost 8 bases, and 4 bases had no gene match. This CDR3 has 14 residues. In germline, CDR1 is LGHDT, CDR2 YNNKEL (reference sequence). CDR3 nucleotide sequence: TGTGCCAGCGTACAGGGGGCCGGCAATCAGCCCCAGCATTTT. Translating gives CASVQGAGNQPQHF. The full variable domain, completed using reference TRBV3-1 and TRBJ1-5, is DTAVSQTPKYLVTQMGNDKSIKCEQNLGHDTMYWYKQDSKKFLKIMFSYNNKELIINETVPNRFSPKSPDKAHLNLHINSLELGDSAVYFCASVQGAGNQPQHFGDGTRLSIL.

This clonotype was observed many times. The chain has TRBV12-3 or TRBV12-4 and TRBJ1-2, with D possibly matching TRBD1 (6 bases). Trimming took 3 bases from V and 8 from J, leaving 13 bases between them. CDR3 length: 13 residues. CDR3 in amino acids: CASSFQGQGGYTF. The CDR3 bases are TGTGCCAGCAGTTTTCAGGGGCAAGGAGGCTACACCTTC.

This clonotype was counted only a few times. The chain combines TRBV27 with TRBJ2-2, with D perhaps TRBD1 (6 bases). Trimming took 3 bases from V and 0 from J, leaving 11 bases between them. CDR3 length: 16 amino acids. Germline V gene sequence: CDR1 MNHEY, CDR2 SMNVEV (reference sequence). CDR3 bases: TGTGCCAGCAGTTTCTCAGGACAGACGAACACCGGGGAGCTGTTTTTT. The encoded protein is CASSFSGQTNTGELFF.

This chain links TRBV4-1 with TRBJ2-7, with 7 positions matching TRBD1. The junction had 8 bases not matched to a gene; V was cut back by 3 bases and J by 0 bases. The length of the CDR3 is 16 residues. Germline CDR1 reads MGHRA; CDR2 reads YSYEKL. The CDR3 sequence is CASSHLGQLSSYEQYV. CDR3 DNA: TGCGCCAGCAGCCACCTGGGACAGCTGAGCTCCTACGAGCAGTACGTC.

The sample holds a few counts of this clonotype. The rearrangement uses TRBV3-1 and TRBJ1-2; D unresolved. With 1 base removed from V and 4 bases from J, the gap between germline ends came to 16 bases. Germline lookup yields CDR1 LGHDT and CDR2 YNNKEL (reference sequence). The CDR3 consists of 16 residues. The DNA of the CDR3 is TGTGCCAGCAGCCAAGGCCCCACGAGGGCAGTCTATGGCTACACCTTC. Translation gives CASSQGPTRAVYGYTF.

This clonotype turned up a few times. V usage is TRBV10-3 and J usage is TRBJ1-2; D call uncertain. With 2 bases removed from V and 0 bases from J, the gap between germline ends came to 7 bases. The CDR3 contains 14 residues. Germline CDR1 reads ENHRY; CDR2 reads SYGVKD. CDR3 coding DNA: TGTGCCATCAGTGAGGGGCGGACTAACTATGGCTACACCTTC. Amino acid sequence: CAISEGRTNYGYTF.

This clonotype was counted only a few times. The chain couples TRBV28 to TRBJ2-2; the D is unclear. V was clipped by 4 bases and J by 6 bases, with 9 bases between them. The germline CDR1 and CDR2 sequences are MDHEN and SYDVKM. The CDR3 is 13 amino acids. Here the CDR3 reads CASSSRAAGELFF. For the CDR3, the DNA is TGTGCCAGCAGTTCACGGGCCGCCGGGGAGCTGTTTTTT.

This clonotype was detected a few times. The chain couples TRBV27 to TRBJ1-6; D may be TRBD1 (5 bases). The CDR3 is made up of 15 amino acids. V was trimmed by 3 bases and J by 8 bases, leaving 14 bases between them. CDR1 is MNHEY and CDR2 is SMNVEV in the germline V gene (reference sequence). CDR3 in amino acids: CASSFWGGTDSPLHF. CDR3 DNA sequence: TGTGCCAGCAGTTTTTGGGGGGGGACGGATTCACCCCTCCACTTT.

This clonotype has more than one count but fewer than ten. The CDR3 is CAISDPGAPADYGYTF. The CDR3 region has the DNA TGTGCCATCAGTGATCCTGGGGCCCCGGCGGACTATGGCTACACCTTC. The rearrangement joins TRBV10-3 to TRBJ1-2; D might be TRBD1 (5 bases). Trimming shortened V by 3 bases and J by 3 bases, and 17 bases separated the two germline ends. This CDR3 is built from 16 residues. CDR1 ENHRY and CDR2 SYGVKD come from the germline V gene.

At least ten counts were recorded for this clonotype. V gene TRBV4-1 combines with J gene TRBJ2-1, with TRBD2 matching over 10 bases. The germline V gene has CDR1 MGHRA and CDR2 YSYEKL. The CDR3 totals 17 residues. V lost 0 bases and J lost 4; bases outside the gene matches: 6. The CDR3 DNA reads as TGCGCCAGCAGCCAAGATAGCGGGGGGCTCCTTTACAATGAGCAGTTCTTC. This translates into CASSQDSGGLLYNEQFF.

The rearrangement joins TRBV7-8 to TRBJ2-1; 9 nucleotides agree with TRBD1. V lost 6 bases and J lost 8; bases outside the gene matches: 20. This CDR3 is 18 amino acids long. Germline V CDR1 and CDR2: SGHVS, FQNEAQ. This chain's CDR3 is CASSSNPRDREFGDEQFF. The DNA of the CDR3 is TGTGCCAGCAGTTCCAACCCCCGGGACAGGGAATTTGGAGATGAGCAGTTCTTC.

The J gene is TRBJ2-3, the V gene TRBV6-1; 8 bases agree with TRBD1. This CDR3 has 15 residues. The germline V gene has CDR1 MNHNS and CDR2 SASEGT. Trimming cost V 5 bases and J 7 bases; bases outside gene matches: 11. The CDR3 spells CASSPTGQGRNTQYF. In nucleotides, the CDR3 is TGTGCCAGCAGTCCAACCGGACAGGGAAGGAATACGCAGTATTTT.

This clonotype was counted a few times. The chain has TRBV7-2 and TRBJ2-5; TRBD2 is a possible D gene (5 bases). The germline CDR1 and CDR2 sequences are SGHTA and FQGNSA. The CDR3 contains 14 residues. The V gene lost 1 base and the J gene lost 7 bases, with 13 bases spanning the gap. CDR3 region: CASSLGPAAGTQYF. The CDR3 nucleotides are TGTGCCAGCAGCTTAGGCCCCGCGGCGGGGACCCAGTACTTC.